The 19 T cell receptor beta chains in this list originate from one sample, sequenced in a study of shared clonotypes between healthy human individuals (dated by TCRdb to the early 2020s). The library was produced with the immunoSEQ multiplex PCR assay. TCRdb mirrors the immuneACCESS table, restricted to in-frame sequences. Some clones are absent from its copies; in checked studies, under half trace to an unresolved V gene, and the reason for the others is unknown. Counted in this sample were about 800,000 clones; about 96% of them appeared once. In total, the top ten clones hold approximately 0.2% of the sample. For the CD8 naive samples, CD45RO-negative cells were positively selected for CCR7, yielding a CD45RA+CCR7+ population from which TemRA cells were excluded. Input material: naive CD8+ T cells sorted from blood. The label giving this sample's cell subset or site can be read as: CD45RA+CCR7+. Receptor source: a man aged 25-45 years in good health.

This chain links TRBV6-5 with TRBJ2-7; D gene ambiguous. CDR3 length: 15 residues. Trimming removed 2 bases from V and 2 bases from J, with 13 bases in between. CDR1 and CDR2 (germline): MNHEY, SVGAGI. CDR3 loop: CASSYGRTYAYEQYF. The CDR3 nucleotides are TGTGCCAGCAGTTACGGACGGACCTACGCCTACGAGCAGTACTTC.

The DNA of the CDR3 is TGCAGCGTCCTACCGGGACAGGGGACCGGGGAGCTGTTTTTT. Protein sequence: CSVLPGQGTGELFF. J is TRBJ2-2 and V is TRBV29-1; 10 bases line up with TRBD1. CDR3 size: 14 residues. CDR1 is SQVTM, CDR2 ANQGSEA, per germline. Trimming took 6 bases from V and 5 from J; bases not matched to a gene: 6.

About this clone: The same CDR3 also results from other DNA sequences found in this sample. The V gene is TRBV5-5, the J gene TRBJ2-7; no clear D. This CDR3 comprises 11 residues. The ends were cut back, 4 bases at V and 4 bases at J, with 6 bases in the middle. CDR1 is SGHKS and CDR2 is YYEKEE in the germline V gene (reference sequence). CDR3 sequence: CASSLGYEQYF. DNA for the CDR3: TGTGCCAGCAGCCTGGGATACGAGCAGTACTTC. The full variable domain, in which reference TRBV5-5 and TRBJ2-7 provide the parts outside the CDR3, is DAGVTQSPTHLIKTRGQQVTLRCSPISGHKSVSWYQQVLGQGPQFIFQYYEKEERGRGNFPDRFSARQFPNYSSELNVNALLLGDSALYLCASSLGYEQYFGPGTRLTVT.

This chain joins TRBV6-5 and TRBJ1-1; 8 bases are a match to TRBD1. The CDR3 totals 13 residues. The germline V gene has CDR1 MNHEY and CDR2 SVGAGI. V lost 7 bases, J lost 4 bases, and 5 bases stayed unmatched. Here the CDR3 reads CASTGQGFTEAFF. CDR3 in DNA: TGTGCCAGCACCGGACAGGGTTTCACTGAAGCTTTCTTT.

The chain has TRBV7-9 and TRBJ1-2; 7 bases are shared with TRBD1. CDR3 length: 11 residues. After removal of 5 bases from V and 8 bases from J, the junction contained 2 bases not matched to a gene. Per germline, CDR1 SEHNR and CDR2 FQNEAQ (reference sequence). The CDR3: CASSGTDGYTF. CDR3 DNA sequence: TGTGCCAGCAGCGGGACAGACGGCTACACCTTC.

This chain joins TRBV7-6 and TRBJ2-3, with TRBD2 identical over 10 bases. Germline values: CDR1 SGHVS, CDR2 FNYEAQ. This CDR3 has 15 residues. The V gene end was trimmed by 5 bases and the J gene end by 2 bases; junction bases not matched to a gene: 4. In nucleotides, the CDR3 is TGTGCCAGCAGCCACGGACTAGCGGACACAGATACGCAGTATTTT. Translation: CASSHGLADTDTQYF.

The chain carries TRBV5-6 and TRBJ1-5; 10 bases map to TRBD1. Germline-derived CDR1 and CDR2 are SGHDT and YYEEEE. CDR3 size: 17 residues. The V gene end was trimmed by 4 bases and the J gene end by 1 base; junction bases not matched to a gene: 8. The CDR3 bases are TGTGCCAGCAGCACCCGGACAGGGGGTTTGAGCAATCAGCCCCAGCATTTT. Translation gives CASSTRTGGLSNQPQHF.

The genes are TRBV5-1 and TRBJ2-7; D unclear. Deletions cut 4 bases from V and 2 bases from J, with 7 bases between. CDR1 and CDR2 from the germline V gene are SGHRS and YFSETQ. The CDR3 is 12 residues long. The CDR3, as DNA: TGCGCCAGCAGCCCGGACCCCTACGAGCAGTACTTC. Its protein product is CASSPDPYEQYF.

In regard to this clone: A junction boundary mismatches the germline segment, possibly from a read error. The chain couples TRBV13 to TRBJ2-7; TRBD2 is a possible D gene (5 bases). The length of the CDR3 is 18 residues. The germline CDR1 and CDR2 sequences are PRHDT and FYEKMQ (reference sequence). The CDR3 nucleotides read TGTGCCAGCAGATTAGGAAAATCCCTAGCAGATAGCTCCTACGAGCAGTACTTC. Amino acid sequence: CASRLGKSLADSSYEQYF.

The V call is TRBV2, the J call TRBJ2-7; D might be TRBD2 (5 bases). The CDR3 has 13 amino acids. Germline assignment: CDR1 SNHLY and CDR2 FYNNEI. The ends were cut back, 7 bases at V and 2 bases at J, with 12 bases in the middle. In DNA form, the CDR3 reads TGTGCCAGCACCCACCGAGGGACCTACGAGCAGTACTTC. Translating gives CASTHRGTYEQYF.

The chain has TRBV27 and TRBJ1-4, with a possible D match to TRBD1 (5 bases). CDR3 length: 16 amino acids. Trimming took off 6 bases at V and 0 bases at J, with 14 bases between the two ends. Germline CDR1 and CDR2: MNHEY and SMNVEV (reference sequence). For the CDR3, the DNA is TGTGCCAGCAGGTCCGGGACGGGTGCAACTAATGAAAAACTGTTTTTT. Its translation: CASRSGTGATNEKLFF.

For this clone: This same CDR3 is encoded by further DNA sequences in the sample. This chain joins TRBV7-9 and TRBJ1-1; 8 nucleotides match TRBD1. Germline-derived CDR1 and CDR2 are SEHNR and FQNEAQ (reference sequence). CDR3 length equals 13 residues. V lost 5 bases, J lost 4 bases, and 3 bases stayed unmatched. The CDR3 DNA is TGTGCCAGCAGCCTCGACAGGGGCACTGAAGCTTTCTTT. Its protein is CASSLDRGTEAFF. Using reference TRBV7-9 and TRBJ1-1 for the parts outside the CDR3, the full variable domain is DTGVSQNPRHKITKRGQNVTFRCDPISEHNRLYWYRQTLGQGPEFLTYFQNEAQLEKSRLLSDRFSAERPKGSFSTLEIQRTEQGDSAMYLCASSLDRGTEAFFGQGTRLTVV.

Concerning this clone: The sample contains more than one DNA sequence encoding this CDR3. The CDR3 is CASSLLGPEETQYF. The CDR3 DNA reads as TGTGCCAGCAGTTTATTAGGACCGGAGGAGACCCAGTACTTC. The genes are TRBV27 and TRBJ2-5, with D unresolved. The CDR3 covers 14 residues. V shed 1 base and J shed 5 bases, with 11 bases lying between them. CDR1 and CDR2 from the germline V gene are MNHEY and SMNVEV (reference sequence).

The chain combines TRBV5-5 with TRBJ2-3; D possibly corresponds to TRBD2 (5 bases). Trimming removed 5 bases from V and 2 bases from J, with 15 bases in between. The CDR3 contains 15 residues. Germline V CDR1 and CDR2: SGHKS, YYEKEE (reference sequence). This CDR3 reads CASRDWVADTDTQYF. The DNA for the CDR3 is TGTGCCAGCAGGGACTGGGTGGCTGACACAGATACGCAGTATTTT.

V gene TRBV9 combines with J gene TRBJ2-1; D gene uncertain. CDR1 SGDLS and CDR2 YYNGEE come from the germline V gene. V was cut by 4 bases and J by 6 bases, with 17 bases left in between. The CDR3 spans 15 residues. Here the CDR3 DNA reads TGTGCCAGCAGCCCGTCGGGTCTGCCTGTCAATGAGCAGTTCTTC. Its translation is CASSPSGLPVNEQFF.

This chain connects TRBV30 to TRBJ1-1, with TRBD1 as a possible D gene (5 bases). Germline assignment: CDR1 GTSNPN and CDR2 SVGIG (reference sequence). V was pared by 0 bases and J by 8 bases, with 13 bases between. CDR3 length: 13 residues. In nucleotides, the CDR3 is TGTGCCTGGAGTGTAACCCCGGGGGTGGAAGCTTTCTTT. As protein: CAWSVTPGVEAFF.

The V gene is TRBV7-9, the J gene TRBJ2-3; tentatively, D is TRBD2 (5 bases). The CDR3 contains 15 residues. Per germline, CDR1 SEHNR and CDR2 FQNEAQ (reference sequence). Trimming cost V 1 base and J 2 bases, with 10 bases left between them. The CDR3 protein is CASSLVLATTDTQYF. DNA for the CDR3: TGTGCCAGCAGCTTAGTCCTAGCTACCACAGATACGCAGTATTTT.

The chain combines TRBV9 with TRBJ2-3; TRBD2 agrees at 12 bases. CDR3 size: 17 residues. Germline V CDR1 and CDR2: SGDLS, YYNGEE. V trimming: 3 bases; J trimming: 2 bases; junction bases outside the gene matches: 7. The CDR3 DNA is TGTGCCAGCAGCGACAGACTAGCGGGAGAACCCACAGATACGCAGTATTTT. This encodes CASSDRLAGEPTDTQYF.

The V gene is TRBV6-5, the J gene TRBJ2-7, with D possibly being TRBD2 (5 bases). The CDR3 consists of 15 residues. Trimming pared 5 bases from V and 4 bases from J, leaving 18 bases between. In germline, CDR1 is MNHEY, CDR2 SVGAGI. This CDR3 is CASSTVGELHYEQYF. The DNA for the CDR3 is TGTGCCAGCAGTACCGTGGGAGAACTACATTACGAGCAGTACTTC.